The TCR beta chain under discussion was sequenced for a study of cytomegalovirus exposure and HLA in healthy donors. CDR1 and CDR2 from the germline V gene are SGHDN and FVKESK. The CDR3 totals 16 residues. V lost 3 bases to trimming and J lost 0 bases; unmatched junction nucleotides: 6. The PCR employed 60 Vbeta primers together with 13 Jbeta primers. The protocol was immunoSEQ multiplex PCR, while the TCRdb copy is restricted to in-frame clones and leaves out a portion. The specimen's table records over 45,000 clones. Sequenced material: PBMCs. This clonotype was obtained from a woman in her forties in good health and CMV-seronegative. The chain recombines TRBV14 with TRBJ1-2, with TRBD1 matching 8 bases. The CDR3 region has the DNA TGTGCCAGCAGCCACCCCACGGGACAGGCTAACTATGGCTACACCTTC. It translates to CASSHPTGQANYGYTF.